This TCR beta chain was sequenced for a study of T cells after yellow fever vaccination. Study results and caveats: A minor fraction of clonotypes spanned both CD4 and CD8 compartments. Abundant contaminating clonotypes from the bulk population could appear in FACS-sorted repertoires.

Turning to this clonotype: The target antigen is unknown.

Each CDR3 protein gets one entry after TCRdb re-called the 5' RACE reads with MiXCR. The sample contains fewer than 500,000 distinct CDR3 sequences, around a sixth of which appear only once. From germline, CDR1 is KGHSH and CDR2 LQKENI. The CDR3 loop spans 13 amino acids. V was pared by 6 bases and J by 4 bases, with 5 bases of the junction left unmatched. This rearrangement joins TRBV18 to TRBJ1-1; 7 positions match TRBD1. The specimen was PBMCs, collected before the yellow fever booster vaccination. This receptor was taken from a man between 18 and 35 years old who received the YFV17D yellow fever vaccine. CDR3 sequence (DNA): TGTGCCAGCTCGCCCGGGACAGCCACTGAAGCTTTCTTT. This encodes CASSPGTATEAFF.